Below, 16 T cell receptor beta chains from the same sample are listed, as sequenced in a study of T cells after yellow fever vaccination. Each CDR3 protein gets one entry after TCRdb re-called the 5' RACE reads with MiXCR. The profile shows some 290,000 distinct CDR3 sequences, around a tenth of them singletons. Sequenced here: CD4+ T cells sorted from PBMCs, sampled 45 days after the yellow fever booster vaccination. The source is a man aged 18 to 29 who received the YFV17D yellow fever vaccine.

This clonotype was seen more than once but under ten times. J is TRBJ2-7 and V is TRBV7-2, with a weak D call TRBD2 (7 bases). In germline, CDR1 is SGHTA, CDR2 FQGNSA. The germline V and J ends were trimmed by 1 base and 7 bases, with 14 bases remaining between them. This CDR3 region has 14 residues. The CDR3 nucleotides are TGTGCCAGCAGCTTAGTTTGGGGGGGGCAGGAGCAGTACTTC. Residues: CASSLVWGGQEQYF.

Many counts were recorded for this clonotype. The chain is built from TRBV29-1 and TRBJ2-2, with 8 bases matching TRBD2. Germline-derived CDR1 and CDR2 are SQVTM and ANQGSEA. V was pared by 3 bases and J by 0 bases, with 0 bases of the junction left unmatched. This CDR3 is built from 14 residues. Here the CDR3 DNA reads TGCAGCGTTGAGGGACTAGCGAACACCGGGGAGCTGTTTTTT. Its protein product is CSVEGLANTGELFF.

This clonotype was observed many times. The chain carries TRBV29-1 and TRBJ1-1; 7 nucleotides agree with TRBD1. V was clipped by 7 bases and J by 4 bases; unmatched bases: 6. CDR1 and CDR2 (germline): SQVTM, ANQGSEA. This CDR3 is built from 12 residues. The CDR3 here is CSAHRQGTEAFF. The CDR3 bases are TGCAGCGCTCATAGACAGGGCACTGAAGCTTTCTTT.

There are a few counts of this clonotype. The chain couples TRBV10-2 to TRBJ2-5, with TRBD2 matching over 12 bases. CDR1 and CDR2 (germline): WSHSY, SAAADI. This CDR3 spans 15 amino acids. The V gene end was trimmed by 10 bases and the J gene end by 2 bases; junction bases not matched to a gene: 8. The CDR3 nucleotides are TGCGCCACCAGACTAGCGGGGGTGCGGCAAGAGACCCAGTACTTC. Amino acids: CATRLAGVRQETQYF.

This clonotype has more than one count but fewer than ten. The chain is built from TRBV10-3 and TRBJ2-1, with no clear D. The CDR3 loop spans 15 amino acids. CDR1 is ENHRY, CDR2 SYGVKD, per germline. The V end lost 0 bases, the J end lost 7 bases, and 13 bases lay between the germline ends. CDR3: CAISESTRPGNEQFF. The CDR3 nucleotides read TGTGCCATCAGTGAGTCAACCCGCCCCGGGAATGAGCAGTTCTTC.

In this sample, this clonotype turned up many times. The chain joins TRBV19 to TRBJ2-1; the D is unclear. Per germline, CDR1 LNHDA and CDR2 SQIVND (reference sequence). The CDR3 has 14 residues. The V and J ends lost 8 bases and 0 bases respectively, with 11 bases between them. CDR3 sequence reads: CASAWGRSYNEQFF. CDR3 sequence (DNA): TGTGCCAGTGCATGGGGTCGCTCCTACAATGAGCAGTTCTTC.

This sequence joins TRBV20-1 and TRBJ1-1, with D unresolved. The CDR3 loop spans 10 amino acids. Germline loops: CDR1 DFQATT, CDR2 SNEGSKA (reference sequence). Trimming removed 0 bases from V and 11 bases from J, with 7 bases in between. The CDR3 region is CSAREGFAFF. The CDR3 DNA reads as TGCAGTGCTAGAGAGGGTTTTGCTTTCTTT.

This clonotype was seen a few times. J is TRBJ1-3 and V is TRBV7-2; D is unclear. Trimming removed 1 base at V and 3 bases at J, with 7 bases between. Per the germline V gene, CDR1 is SGHTA and CDR2 is FQGNSA. The CDR3 totals 14 residues. In DNA, the CDR3 is TGTGCCAGCAGCTTAGTGGCTTATGGAAACACCATATATTTT. Amino acid sequence: CASSLVAYGNTIYF.

V gene TRBV4-1 combines with J gene TRBJ2-3; TRBD1 agrees at 7 bases. CDR1 is MGHRA and CDR2 is YSYEKL in the germline V gene. Trimming at V came to 1 base and at J to 2 bases, leaving 3 bases not matched to a gene. The CDR3 sequence is 15 residues long. The CDR3 sequence is CASSQGDRDTDTQYF. In DNA, the CDR3 is TGCGCCAGCAGCCAAGGGGACAGAGACACAGATACGCAGTATTTT.

The chain employs TRBV18 and TRBJ1-5; 9 bases agree with TRBD1. Per the germline V gene, CDR1 is KGHSH and CDR2 is LQKENI. CDR3 length: 16 residues. V gave up 2 bases and J gave up 4 bases; unmatched junction bases: 6. CDR3 in DNA: TGTGCCAGCTCACCAGGGACAGGGATCGGAAATCAGCCCCAGCATTTT. Translation gives CASSPGTGIGNQPQHF.

This clonotype was detected a few times. The V call is TRBV27, the J call TRBJ1-5, with 7 bases matching TRBD1. The CDR3 is 13 residues long. Germline V CDR1 and CDR2: MNHEY, SMNVEV (reference sequence). The V and J ends lost 5 bases and 6 bases, in that order; junction bases with no gene match: 4. CDR3 region: CASSRQGLQPQHF. As DNA, the CDR3 is TGTGCCAGCAGTCGACAGGGTCTTCAGCCCCAGCATTTT.

This clonotype came up many times. The genes are TRBV4-1 and TRBJ1-1; 7 bases are shared with TRBD1. J gave up 1 base and V 1 base, and 3 bases lay outside the gene matches. The CDR3 has 15 residues. Germline V gene lookup returns CDR1 MGHRA and CDR2 YSYEKL. The CDR3 protein is CASSQGNRGNTEAFF. The CDR3 DNA reads as TGCGCCAGCAGCCAAGGGAACAGGGGGAACACTGAAGCTTTCTTT.

The chain joins TRBV21-1 to TRBJ2-7. TRBV21-1 is a pseudogene locus. This CDR3 is 13 amino acids long. The chain's CDR3 is CASSPRQVHEQYF. The CDR3 DNA sequence: TGTGCCAGCAGCCCACGACAAGTCCACGAGCAGTACTTC.

This clonotype was counted at least ten times. CDR3 DNA sequence: TGCAGCGTTGCCCGAGAGACCCAGTACTTC. Its protein is CSVARETQYF. The chain carries TRBV29-1 and TRBJ2-5; no clear D. V was clipped by 4 bases and J by 4 bases, with 4 bases between them. Germline CDR1 reads SQVTM; CDR2 reads ANQGSEA. The CDR3 length is 10 residues.

This clonotype has ten or more counts. The CDR3 DNA reads TGTGCCAGCAGTTCCGGACTAGCGGGGGGGCTTCTCCTTGTCGATGAGCAGTTCTTC. Translating it yields CASSSGLAGGLLLVDEQFF. This sequence joins TRBV6-6 and TRBJ2-1, with TRBD2 matching over 15 bases. Germline trimming cut 4 bases from V and 8 bases from J; bases unmatched to any gene: 15. CDR3 size: 19 residues. Germline CDR1 and CDR2: MNHNY and SVGAGI (reference sequence).

This clonotype was recorded at least ten times. V usage is TRBV20-1 and J usage is TRBJ1-4, with D maybe TRBD1 (6 bases). Germline CDR1 reads DFQATT; CDR2 reads SNEGSKA (reference sequence). The V end was cut by 0 bases, the J end by 6 bases, with 14 bases between. The CDR3 totals 15 residues. CDR3 DNA: TGCAGTGCTAGAGATTCCAGGGGCGCGTATGAAAAACTGTTTTTT. Encoded protein: CSARDSRGAYEKLFF.